This TCR beta chain emerged from a study of T cell repertoires in cytomegalovirus infection. For the study at large: Public TCR beta signatures marked donors with CMV infection and the matching HLA. Study-wide results and limits: Carriers of CMV and the relevant HLA type were discriminated by public TCR beta frequency. The ex vivo response showed dominance by HLA-C-restricted CMV-specific TCR beta clonotypes.

The table lists this clonotype with a few counts. No antigen is known for it. TCRdb recomputed calls from the reads with MiXCR, one row per CDR3 protein. The sample shows 200,000 or so distinct CDR3 sequences, roughly 28% of them seen only once. The CDR3 has 12 residues. The V gene's germline CDR1 is MNHEY and CDR2 SVGEGT. The V end was cut by 7 bases, the J end by 5 bases, with 11 bases between. The chain joins TRBV6-2 or TRBV6-3 to TRBJ2-5; perhaps TRBD1 as D (6 bases). Sequencing was carried out using PBMCs. This TCR derives from a human donor in good health (CMV status not recorded). Some clones in this sample may be carry-over from other donors' samples. Here the CDR3 reads CASTTGLETQYF. CDR3 nucleotides: TGTGCCAGCACTACAGGGTTGGAGACCCAGTACTTC.